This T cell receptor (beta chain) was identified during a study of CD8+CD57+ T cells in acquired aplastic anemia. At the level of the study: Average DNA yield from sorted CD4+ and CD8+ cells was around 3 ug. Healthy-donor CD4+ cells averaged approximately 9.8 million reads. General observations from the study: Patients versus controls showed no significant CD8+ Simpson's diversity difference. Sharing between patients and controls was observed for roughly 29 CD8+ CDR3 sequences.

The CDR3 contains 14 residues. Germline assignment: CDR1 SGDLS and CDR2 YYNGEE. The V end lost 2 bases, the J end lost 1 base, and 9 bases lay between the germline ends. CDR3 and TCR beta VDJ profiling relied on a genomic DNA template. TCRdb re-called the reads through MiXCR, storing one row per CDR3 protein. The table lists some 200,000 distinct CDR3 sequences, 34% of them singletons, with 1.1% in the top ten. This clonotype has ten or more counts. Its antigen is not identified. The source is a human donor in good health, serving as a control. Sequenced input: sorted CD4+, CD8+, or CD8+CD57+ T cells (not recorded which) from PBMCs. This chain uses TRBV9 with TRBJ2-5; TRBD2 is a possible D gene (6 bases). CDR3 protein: CASSVTGGQETQYF. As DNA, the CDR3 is TGTGCCAGCAGCGTTACCGGGGGCCAAGAGACCCAGTACTTC.